This entry lists 29 T cell receptor beta chains sequenced from one sample in a study of blood T cell repertoires in COVID-19. Generated by immunoSEQ multiplex PCR, the TCRdb table keeps only in-frame clones and is missing some. The sample lists 240,000 or so clones; roughly 90% were seen once. The sample comprised peripheral blood. These TCRs come from a man aged 55-75 years who had recovered from COVID-19.

CDR3 nucleotide sequence: TGTGCCAGCCGCCGACTAGCGGGGTACCAAGAGACCCAGTACTTC. It specifies CASRRLAGYQETQYF. The chain uses TRBV21-1 and TRBJ2-5; the D segment call TRBD2 is taken from the table without a DNA check. TRBV21-1 is assigned pseudogene status. The CDR3 has 15 residues.

The V and J genes are TRBV6-1 and TRBJ2-3; weak D call: TRBD1 (5 bases). There are 16 residues in the CDR3. From germline, CDR1 is MNHNS and CDR2 SASEGT. Trimming took 1 base from V and 0 from J, leaving 11 bases between them. DNA for the CDR3: TGTGCCAGCAGTGAAGTTGGACAAACTAGCACAGATACGCAGTATTTT. Its protein is CASSEVGQTSTDTQYF.

This chain links TRBV5-5 with TRBJ2-3; 12 bases agree with TRBD1. The CDR3 has 15 residues. The germline V gene encodes CDR1 SGHKS and CDR2 YYEKEE (reference sequence). Trimming took 3 bases from V and 4 from J; bases not matched to a gene: 3. The CDR3 DNA reads TGTGCCAGCAGCTGGGGACAGGGGGCCGCAGATACGCAGTATTTT. This encodes CASSWGQGAADTQYF.

The rearrangement links TRBV19 to TRBJ1-4, with 9 positions matching TRBD1. Losses at the gene ends were 5 bases for V and 5 bases for J; bases not matched to a gene: 3. The V gene's germline CDR1 is LNHDA and CDR2 SQIVND (reference sequence). This CDR3 is 14 amino acids long. CDR3 protein: CASSSGQGNEKLFF. The CDR3 DNA is TGTGCCAGTAGTTCTGGACAGGGGAATGAAAAACTGTTTTTT. Complete variable domain (other parts from reference TRBV19 and TRBJ1-4): DGGITQSPKYLFRKEGQNVTLSCEQNLNHDAMYWYRQDPGQGLRLIYYSQIVNDFQKGDIAEGYSVSREKKESFPLTVTSAQKNPTAFYLCASSSGQGNEKLFFGSGTQLSVL.

In this sample, this clone turned up once. The gene calls are TRBV3-1 (or the pseudogene TRBV3-2) and TRBJ2-4, with 7 bases identical to TRBD1. The germline gives CDR1 LGHDT, CDR2 YNNKEL (reference sequence). This CDR3 has 17 amino acids. J gave up 1 base and V 5 bases, and 11 bases lay outside the gene matches. Here the CDR3 DNA reads TGTGCCAGCAGCAAATCCCCAACAGGGGTGGCCAAAAACATTCAGTACTTC. Translated: CASSKSPTGVAKNIQYF.

This chain uses TRBV2 with TRBJ2-5, with D possibly TRBD1 on 6 matching bases. Trimming cost V 5 bases and J 0 bases, with 13 bases left between them. Germline CDR1 is SNHLY and CDR2 is FYNNEI. The CDR3 length is 15 residues. CDR3 DNA: TGTGCCAGCAGTAAAGAACGGGACAACCAAGAGACCCAGTACTTC. Translated, it gives CASSKERDNQETQYF.

The chain recombines TRBV2 with TRBJ2-7, with D possibly TRBD1 on 6 matching bases. Per germline, CDR1 SNHLY and CDR2 FYNNEI. The CDR3 length is 14 residues. Trimming stripped 6 bases from V and 4 bases from J, with 16 bases between. CDR3 DNA sequence: TGTGCCAGCAGGGGGACACCATTGGTTTACGAGCAGTACTTC. This codes for CASRGTPLVYEQYF.

This clone was detected only once. The chain recombines TRBV5-4 with TRBJ1-1, with 7 bases identical to TRBD1. Germline values: CDR1 SGHNT, CDR2 YYREEE (reference sequence). V shed 4 bases, J shed 1 base, and the junction held 7 bases outside the gene matches. The CDR3 runs to 15 residues. CDR3: CASSPPTGWNTEAFF. The CDR3 coding sequence is TGTGCCAGCAGCCCACCGACAGGGTGGAACACTGAAGCTTTCTTT.

V usage is TRBV28 and J usage is TRBJ1-5; 7 bases line up with TRBD1. Germline assignment: CDR1 MDHEN and CDR2 SYDVKM. CDR3 size: 14 residues. Trimming cost V 6 bases and J 5 bases; bases outside gene matches: 7. CDR3 amino acids: CASRRGQDYQPQHF. The CDR3 coding sequence is TGTGCCAGCAGACGCGGACAGGATTATCAGCCCCAGCATTTT.

The CDR3 nucleotides read TGTGCCAGCAGAAGGACAGGGTGGGGCAATGAGCAGTTCTTC. Amino acid sequence: CASRRTGWGNEQFF. The chain recombines TRBV27 with TRBJ2-1; TRBD1 agrees at 8 bases. Germline V gene lookup returns CDR1 MNHEY and CDR2 SMNVEV (reference sequence). This CDR3 has 14 residues. Trimming at V came to 6 bases and at J to 6 bases, leaving 7 bases not matched to a gene.

The chain has TRBV3-1 (or the pseudogene TRBV3-2) and TRBJ1-2; D not resolved. The V gene's germline CDR1 is LGHDT and CDR2 YNNKEL (reference sequence). The ends were cut back, 0 bases at V and 4 bases at J, with 12 bases in the middle. The CDR3 runs to 15 residues. CDR3 sequence (DNA): TGTGCCAGCAGCCAAGAGGTCATATCGGGCTATGGCTACACCTTC. Translation: CASSQEVISGYGYTF.

In this sample, this clone turned up a few times. The gene calls are TRBV5-1 and TRBJ1-6; TRBD1 aligns across 7 bases. This CDR3 region has 13 residues. Trimming at V came to 4 bases and at J to 10 bases, leaving 5 bases not matched to a gene. Germline V lookup: CDR1 SGHRS, CDR2 YFSETQ. CDR3 sequence reads: CASSPDRESPLHF. The CDR3, as DNA: TGCGCCAGCAGCCCCGACAGGGAATCACCCCTCCACTTT.

The genes are TRBV30 and TRBJ1-1; perhaps TRBD1 as D (5 bases). CDR1 and CDR2 (germline): GTSNPN, SVGIG (reference sequence). V gave up 0 bases and J gave up 1 base, with 18 bases separating them. The CDR3 contains 17 residues. CDR3 loop: CAWSVRAGRYRNTEAFF. The DNA for the CDR3 is TGTGCCTGGAGTGTACGTGCGGGACGTTATCGGAACACTGAAGCTTTCTTT.

This clone was counted between two and nine times. This chain uses TRBV5-1 with TRBJ2-1; D perhaps matches TRBD2 (6 bases). The CDR3 length is 16 residues. The germline V gene encodes CDR1 SGHRS and CDR2 YFSETQ. Trimming cost V 5 bases and J 6 bases, with 21 bases left between them. Written as DNA, the CDR3 is TGCGCCAGCAGACCGATCGGCGGGGAATCTGCCAATGAGCAGTTCTTC. Translation: CASRPIGGESANEQFF. Together with reference TRBV5-1 and TRBJ2-1, the CDR3 gives the full variable domain: KAGVTQTPRYLIKTRGQQVTLSCSPISGHRSVSWYQQTPGQGLQFLFEYFSETQRNKGNFPGRFSGRQFSNSRSEMNVSTLELGDSALYLCASRPIGGESANEQFFGPGTRLTVL.

This clone was counted between two and nine times. In DNA form, the CDR3 reads TGTGCCAGCAGCGTAGGCCTTAGGACTAGCGGGGGAGTTTTAGGCGGGGAGCTGTTTTTT. This codes for CASSVGLRTSGGVLGGELFF. The chain uses TRBV9 and TRBJ2-2, with 13 bases that match TRBD2. V lost 0 bases and J lost 7; bases outside the gene matches: 15. The germline CDR1 and CDR2 sequences are SGDLS and YYNGEE. The CDR3 contains 20 residues.

V is TRBV18 and J is TRBJ1-2, with TRBD1 identical over 10 bases. Germline CDR1 reads KGHSH; CDR2 reads LQKENI. This CDR3 contains 13 residues. The V segment lost 3 bases and the J segment 6 bases; nucleotides outside the gene matches: 1. In nucleotides, the CDR3 is TGTGCCAGCTCACCCGGACAGGGGGATGGCTACACCTTC. Protein sequence: CASSPGQGDGYTF.

The table lists this clone with a count of one. V and J are TRBV18 and TRBJ1-1, with D tentatively TRBD1 (6 bases). The CDR3 is 15 residues long. V was shortened by 3 bases and J by 3 bases, with 14 bases between the two germline ends. CDR1 and CDR2 from the germline V gene are KGHSH and LQKENI. CDR3 sequence: CASSPDRLSYTEAFF. The CDR3 region has the DNA TGTGCCAGCTCACCGGACAGATTATCCTACACTGAAGCTTTCTTT. Drawing the rest from reference TRBV18 and TRBJ1-1, the complete variable domain is NAGVMQNPRHLVRRRGQEARLRCSPMKGHSHVYWYRQLPEEGLKFMVYLQKENIIDESGMPKERFSAEFPKEGPSILRIQQVVRGDSAAYFCASSPDRLSYTEAFFGQGTRLTVV.

The chain carries TRBV5-6 and TRBJ1-2; 9 positions agree with TRBD1. J gave up 4 bases and V 4 bases, and 8 bases lay outside the gene matches. There are 15 residues in the CDR3. Germline V gene lookup returns CDR1 SGHDT and CDR2 YYEEEE. CDR3 bases: TGTGCCAGCAGCGTAACCGGGACAGGGTTCTATGGCTACACCTTC. This sequence encodes CASSVTGTGFYGYTF.

The chain recombines TRBV21-1 with TRBJ2-3; no DNA check was done on the table's D call, TRBD2. TRBV21-1 is assigned pseudogene status. The CDR3 spans 18 residues. CDR3 bases: TGTGCCAGCAGCCCCCACCGGCCGCGGAGAAGATCCACAGATACGCAGTATTTT. Its translation: CASSPHRPRRRSTDTQYF.

The chain has TRBV7-2 and TRBJ1-2, with a weak D call TRBD1 (6 bases). In germline, CDR1 is SGHTA, CDR2 FQGNSA. V lost 0 bases, J lost 4 bases, and 9 bases lay in between. CDR3 length: 14 residues. The CDR3 nucleotides read TGTGCCAGCAGCTTAGCGACAGGTCCCTATGGCTACACCTTC. Its protein product is CASSLATGPYGYTF.

The V gene is TRBV3-1 (or the pseudogene TRBV3-2), the J gene TRBJ2-3; D gene ambiguous. The CDR3 is 13 amino acids. V dropped 0 bases and J dropped 8 bases, with 9 bases sitting between them. CDR1 is LGHDT, CDR2 YNNKEL, per germline (reference sequence). The CDR3 DNA follows: TGTGCCAGCAGCCAAGATTTTTCCGGTACGCAGTATTTT. Protein sequence: CASSQDFSGTQYF.

This sequence joins TRBV4-1 and TRBJ2-2, with unresolved D. This CDR3 has 14 residues. The germline gives CDR1 MGHRA, CDR2 YSYEKL. V lost 0 bases to trimming and J lost 3 bases, with 5 bases between them. CDR3 amino acids: CASSQERHTGELFF. The CDR3 DNA reads as TGCGCCAGCAGCCAAGAGCGGCACACCGGGGAGCTGTTTTTT.

The chain joins TRBV21-1 to TRBJ2-7; TRBD2 is taken as the D call from the table, unchecked against the DNA. TRBV21-1 is an annotated pseudogene. CDR3 size: 15 residues. CDR3 coding DNA: TGTGCCAGCAGGTCCCGCCAGCAGAGGACCTACGAGCAGTACTTC. Translation: CASRSRQQRTYEQYF.

This chain connects TRBV29-1 to TRBJ1-4; 7 bases align to TRBD1. V was pared by 7 bases and J by 5 bases, with 10 bases of the junction left unmatched. The CDR3 is 14 amino acids. From germline, CDR1 is SQVTM and CDR2 ANQGSEA. The CDR3 nucleotides read TGCAGCGGCCTCATACAGGGGCGAAATGAAAAACTGTTTTTT. Translation gives CSGLIQGRNEKLFF.

CDR3 nucleotide sequence: TGTGCCAGAAGCTTAGTTCCGGGATGCTCTGGAAACACCATATATTTT. This codes for CARSLVPGCSGNTIYF. V usage is TRBV5-3 and J usage is TRBJ1-3; D gene unclear. TRBV5-3 is labeled an ORF, and its function is uncertain. V gave up 2 bases and J gave up 0 bases, with 12 bases separating them. CDR3 length: 16 amino acids.

The CDR3, as DNA: TGTGCCAGCAGGCCCCAGGGGGGAGGTAACTATGGCTACACCTTC. Translating it yields CASRPQGGGNYGYTF. V usage is TRBV25-1 and J usage is TRBJ1-2, with TRBD1 matching over 7 bases. With 6 bases clipped from V and 1 base from J, the junction kept 8 bases outside the gene matches. Germline V gives CDR1 MGHDK, CDR2 SYGVNS. The CDR3 is 15 amino acids.

The genes are TRBV10-3 and TRBJ2-3; 7 bases are a match to TRBD2. Germline trimming cut 4 bases from V and 0 bases from J; bases unmatched to any gene: 4. From germline, CDR1 is ENHRY and CDR2 SYGVKD. This CDR3 region has 15 residues. The CDR3 protein is CAISAASGSTDTQYF. The CDR3 DNA reads TGTGCCATCAGTGCGGCTAGCGGTAGCACAGATACGCAGTATTTT.

The chain links TRBV13 to TRBJ1-1; 7 positions match TRBD1. V gave up 0 bases and J gave up 4 bases; unmatched junction bases: 2. The CDR3 length is 14 residues. CDR1 and CDR2 from the germline V gene are PRHDT and FYEKMQ (reference sequence). CDR3 coding DNA: TGTGCCAGCAGCTTAGGGGCAGGGGGCACTGAAGCTTTCTTT. This translates into CASSLGAGGTEAFF.

In DNA, the CDR3 is TGCGCCAGCAGCCTGGCAGCTAGGCTGACAGATACGCAGTATTTT. Translated: CASSLAARLTDTQYF. The chain joins TRBV5-1 to TRBJ2-3; D remains unclear. This CDR3 spans 15 amino acids. V was cut by 4 bases and J by 3 bases, with 15 bases left in between. The germline V gene has CDR1 SGHRS and CDR2 YFSETQ.